A selection of T cell receptor beta chains follows, all from one sample in a study of blood T cells in healthy people across ages. Each CDR3 protein gets one entry after TCRdb re-called the 5' RACE reads with MiXCR. The profile shows roughly 1.4 million distinct CDR3 sequences, approximately 63% of them singletons. The sample taken for sequencing was blood. These receptors were collected from a man in his late teens or twenties in good health. The CDR3 runs from the conserved cysteine through the conserved F or W. Fields, in order: J gene, D gene, clone size, V gene, CDR3 DNA, CDR3 protein. A D gene is named only where the DNA matches it firmly. Expanded clones get a size class; other rows say once, few or many, or leave the size out.

J: TRBJ2-5
D: TRBD1
size: NA
V: TRBV27
DNA: TGTGCCACCGGACAGGGGGCGTCTTGGGAGCAGTACTTC
CDR3: CATGQGASWEQYF

J: TRBJ1-1
D: NA
size: once
V: TRBV7-9
DNA: TGTGCCAGCAGCCAAGGGACCAGTAATAAGGATGAAGCTTTCTTT
CDR3: CASSQGTSNKDEAFF

J: TRBJ1-4
D: NA
size: few
V: TRBV15
DNA: TGTGCCACCAGCAGAGACACTTCGGCAACTAATGAAAAACTGTTTTTT
CDR3: CATSRDTSATNEKLFF

J: TRBJ2-4
D: NA
size: NA
V: TRBV5-6
DNA: TGTGCCAGCAGCTTGGGAAGTGTCCCGGGGAACATTCAGTACTTC
CDR3: CASSLGSVPGNIQYF

J: TRBJ2-5
D: TRBD1
size: few
V: TRBV7-8
DNA: TGTGCCAGCAGCTCGTTACAGGGGGCACGGGAGACCCAGTACTTC
CDR3: CASSSLQGARETQYF

J: TRBJ2-7
D: TRBD2
size: NA
V: TRBV7-6
DNA: TGTGCCAGCAGCTTGGGTAGCGGGGACGTATACGAGCAGTACTTC
CDR3: CASSLGSGDVYEQYF

J: TRBJ1-1
D: TRBD1
size: NA
V: TRBV2
DNA: TGTGCCAGCAGTTGGAGGACAGGCAACACTGAAGCTTTCTTT
CDR3: CASSWRTGNTEAFF

J: TRBJ2-1
D: TRBD2
size: NA
V: TRBV20-1
DNA: TGCAGTGCTCAACTGACTAGCGGGGGGGCTAGTGGCTACAATGAGCAGTTCTTC
CDR3: CSAQLTSGGASGYNEQFF

J: TRBJ2-7
D: NA
size: many
V: TRBV20-1
DNA: TGCAGTGCTAGAGATACCGCCTACGAGCAGTACTTC
CDR3: CSARDTAYEQYF

J: TRBJ1-2
D: NA
size: NA
V: TRBV6-5
DNA: TGTGCCAGCAGTTACCCCAGAGCATATGGCTACACCTTC
CDR3: CASSYPRAYGYTF

J: TRBJ2-5
D: NA
size: NA
V: TRBV28
DNA: TGTGCCAGCAGCTTCCGACCATGGGGGGAAGAGCAGTACTTC
CDR3: CASSFRPWGEEQYF

J: TRBJ2-5
D: NA
size: NA
V: TRBV20-1
DNA: TGCAGTGCTAGAGGGACACCCCAAGAGACCCAGTACTTC
CDR3: CSARGTPQETQYF

J: TRBJ1-2
D: NA
size: once
V: TRBV10-2
DNA: TGCGCCAGCAGTGATTGGGGAGGACAGTTTAGCTATGGCTACACCTTC
CDR3: CASSDWGGQFSYGYTF

J: TRBJ2-6
D: NA
size: few
V: TRBV15
DNA: TGTGCCACCATGCCCGGGGGGCTCTCTGGGGCCAACGTCCTGACTTTC
CDR3: CATMPGGLSGANVLTF

J: TRBJ2-7
D: NA
size: few
V: TRBV20-1
DNA: TGCAGTGCTAGAGTCCCAGCGTCAAGCTACGAGCAGTACTTC
CDR3: CSARVPASSYEQYF

J: TRBJ1-1
D: NA
size: NA
V: TRBV20-1
DNA: TGCAGTGCTAGAGATTTGAGGACGTTTCTTATAAATTCGAACACTGAAGCTTTCTTT
CDR3: CSARDLRTFLINSNTEAFF

J: TRBJ2-6
D: NA
size: few
V: TRBV5-1
DNA: TGCGCCAGCAGCTTGGGGGACAACTCTGGGGCCAACGTCCTGACTTTC
CDR3: CASSLGDNSGANVLTF

J: TRBJ2-3
D: TRBD1
size: NA
V: TRBV18
DNA: TGTGCCAGCTCCCGACGGGACAGGGTATTGAAAGATACGCAGTATTTT
CDR3: CASSRRDRVLKDTQYF

J: TRBJ2-2
D: TRBD2
size: once
V: TRBV2
DNA: TGTGCCAGCAGAGGGACTAGCGGGAGGATCGGGGAGCTGTTTTTT
CDR3: CASRGTSGRIGELFF

J: TRBJ2-3
D: NA
size: once
V: TRBV4-1
DNA: TGCGCCAGCAGCCAAGTGGGCAGCTCAGATACGCAGTATTTT
CDR3: CASSQVGSSDTQYF

J: TRBJ1-6
D: NA
size: few
V: TRBV4-1
DNA: TGCGCCAGCAGCCAAGAGAGCTCCTATAATTCACCCCTCCACTTT
CDR3: CASSQESSYNSPLHF

J: TRBJ2-1
D: NA
size: NA
V: TRBV4-1
DNA: TGCGCCGGCAGCCCCGGTGGGCGCGGCGCTAACAATGAGCAGTTCTTC
CDR3: CAGSPGGRGANNEQFF

J: TRBJ2-5
D: NA
size: many
V: TRBV13
DNA: TGTGCCAGCAGCTCTCGGCAGCAAGAGACCCAGTACTTC
CDR3: CASSSRQQETQYF

J: TRBJ1-4
D: NA
size: NA
V: TRBV7-9
DNA: TGTGCCAGCAGCTTAGATGCGGCCACAGCGGCTGAAAAACTGTTTTTT
CDR3: CASSLDAATAAEKLFF

J: TRBJ2-1
D: TRBD2
size: NA
V: TRBV4-2
DNA: TGTGCCAGCAGCCAGCTACGGGTGGCTAGCGGATACAATGAGCAGTTCTTC
CDR3: CASSQLRVASGYNEQFF

J: TRBJ1-1
D: NA
size: NA
V: TRBV2
DNA: TGTGCCAGCAGTGGACAGGACACTGAAGCTTTCTTT
CDR3: CASSGQDTEAFF

J: TRBJ2-4
D: NA
size: NA
V: TRBV7-9
DNA: TGTGCCAGCAGCCCACCTCGGGGGGCTGGCATTCAGTACTTC
CDR3: CASSPPRGAGIQYF

J: TRBJ1-1
D: NA
size: NA
V: TRBV7-6
DNA: TGTGCCAGCAGCTTAAATCCGGGACCAGAGAACACTGAAGCTTTCTTT
CDR3: CASSLNPGPENTEAFF

J: TRBJ1-2
D: NA
size: once
V: TRBV12-3/TRBV12-4
DNA: TGTGCCAGCACCCGACAGACAGGAATGGACTACACCTTC
CDR3: CASTRQTGMDYTF

J: TRBJ2-5
D: TRBD2
size: NA
V: TRBV20-1
DNA: TGCAGTGCTAGAGATCAAACTAGCGGGGAAGAGACCCAGTACTTC
CDR3: CSARDQTSGEETQYF

J: TRBJ2-3
D: TRBD2
size: NA
V: TRBV29-1
DNA: TGCAGCGTTGTCATGGCGGGAGTATCAGATACGCAGTATTTT
CDR3: CSVVMAGVSDTQYF

J: TRBJ1-4
D: NA
size: NA
V: TRBV20-1
DNA: TGCAGTGCCAGAGGCCCCTGGGCGTCGGGAGATGAAAAACTGTTTTTT
CDR3: CSARGPWASGDEKLFF

J: TRBJ1-2
D: NA
size: many
V: TRBV12-3/TRBV12-4
DNA: TGTGCCAGCAGATCTACCCAGACAGCATATGGCTACACCTTC
CDR3: CASRSTQTAYGYTF

J: TRBJ2-5
D: NA
size: NA
V: TRBV4-2
DNA: NA
CDR3: CASSPGIFLFFGSGTQETQYF

J: TRBJ2-7
D: NA
size: few
V: TRBV27
DNA: TGTGCCAGCAGTAAAAGGTCGGGGCGCGACAACAACGAGCAGTACTTC
CDR3: CASSKRSGRDNNEQYF

J: TRBJ2-3
D: TRBD2
size: NA
V: TRBV2
DNA: TGTGCCAGCACTAACTCGTCTAGCGGGAGTCGCCATACGCAGTATTTT
CDR3: CASTNSSSGSRHTQYF

J: TRBJ2-7
D: NA
size: NA
V: TRBV28
DNA: TGTGCCAGCAGTCTTACGAGGGGGGATTTGAGCGAGCAGTACTTC
CDR3: CASSLTRGDLSEQYF

J: TRBJ1-2
D: NA
size: NA
V: TRBV4-1
DNA: TGCGCCAGCAGCCAAGCAGAACCAGGTTATGGCTACACCTTC
CDR3: CASSQAEPGYGYTF

J: TRBJ1-2
D: TRBD1
size: NA
V: TRBV2
DNA: TGTGCCAGCCGAGCCGGGACAGGGGGCTATGGCTACACCTTC
CDR3: CASRAGTGGYGYTF

J: TRBJ2-1
D: NA
size: NA
V: TRBV2
DNA: TGTGCCAGCACCGAGGACTTTTCCTACAATGAGCAGTTCTTC
CDR3: CASTEDFSYNEQFF

J: TRBJ1-2
D: TRBD1
size: NA
V: TRBV29-1
DNA: TGCAGCGTTGAAGATACTATAGGGGGCGGCTATGGCTACACCTTC
CDR3: CSVEDTIGGGYGYTF

J: TRBJ1-2
D: NA
size: few
V: TRBV12-3/TRBV12-4
DNA: TGTGCCAGCAGTCTTGGGCCGGGGGGCGCAGACAATGGCTACACCTTC
CDR3: CASSLGPGGADNGYTF

J: TRBJ1-2
D: TRBD1
size: NA
V: TRBV27
DNA: TGTGCCAGCAGGGGGACAGTACCTGGCTACACCTTC
CDR3: CASRGTVPGYTF

J: TRBJ2-1
D: TRBD2
size: NA
V: TRBV2
DNA: TGTGCCAGCAGTGAATCTAGCGGGAGGTTATACAATGAGCAGTTCTTC
CDR3: CASSESSGRLYNEQFF

J: TRBJ2-7
D: NA
size: NA
V: TRBV14
DNA: TGTGCCAGCAGCCAAGATCCCCTGAACGAGCAGTACTTC
CDR3: CASSQDPLNEQYF

J: TRBJ1-6
D: NA
size: few
V: TRBV4-3
DNA: TGCGCCAGCAGCAGGACGGACAGCTCCTATAATTCACCCCTCCACTTT
CDR3: CASSRTDSSYNSPLHF

J: TRBJ2-4
D: NA
size: NA
V: TRBV29-1
DNA: TGCAGCGTTGTTTCCCCTGACAGGTCGGGTCGCATTCAGTACTTC
CDR3: CSVVSPDRSGRIQYF

J: TRBJ2-3
D: NA
size: NA
V: TRBV15
DNA: TGTACCACCAGTGCAGCCCAGGGGGGGGCGCAGTATTTT
CDR3: CTTSAAQGGAQYF

J: TRBJ2-1
D: NA
size: NA
V: TRBV24-1
DNA: TGTGCCACCAGCCGACAGGCCGGGAATGAGCAGTTCTTC
CDR3: CATSRQAGNEQFF

J: TRBJ1-4
D: NA
size: NA
V: TRBV21-1
DNA: TGTGCCAGCAGCAAAGGATTAGGGCGAGGGACTGAAAAACTGTTTTTT
CDR3: CASSKGLGRGTEKLFF

J: TRBJ2-7
D: NA
size: NA
V: TRBV20-1
DNA: TGCAGTGCCGGGGACCTTCTGAGAAGGAGGGTGTACGAGCAGTACTTC
CDR3: CSAGDLLRRRVYEQYF